This TCR beta chain originates from a study of cytomegalovirus exposure and HLA in healthy donors (dated by TCRdb to between 2016 and 2019). Looking at the study overall: According to an earlier analysis of several hundred of the donors, about 179 million T cells yielded roughly 110 million unique TCR beta sequences and 276 Gb of sequence data. Roughly 300 gigabases of sequencing data and 75 million to 85 million unique TCR sequences made up an early release that covered about 640 HLA-typed donors. Of the roughly 430 genotyped donors, approximately 80% fell in the genetic ancestry cluster associated with self-reported Caucasian donors. The study aimed to test whether cataloging public T cell receptors could reveal signatures of past pathogen exposure. Using immunosequencing, the study profiled T cell repertoires from 500 to 800 subjects and related those repertoires to cytomegalovirus serostatus. Besides the first cohort of around 700 subjects, a separate validation cohort made up of roughly 130 different subjects was used. To predict cytomegalovirus infection status, the study combined high-throughput TCR immunosequencing, statistical association of individual TCRs with disease status, and machine learning. To study patterns of TCR occurrence, a later analysis re-analyzed previously published TCR beta repertoires from under 750 donors and added high-resolution HLA genotyping. Rather than using new phenotypic data, the later analysis identified candidate immune exposures from TCR beta sequences and from how often those sequences occurred across donors. In an earlier analysis of 500 to 650 of the donors, high-throughput TCR beta sequencing was used to judge whether each TCR beta V gene segment behaved as functional or pseudogenic. Donor age, sex, ethnicity and CMV serostatus were compiled alongside the repertoire data. Genome-wide SNP genotypes for about 65% of the 666 donors were used in a later genetic analysis, which treated that subset as a discovery cohort. Every repertoire in the discovery cohort had been generated on one and the same sequencing platform. HLA typing covered class I and class II loci at four-digit resolution. The number of donors typed differed by locus, with about 629-630 for A, B, C, DRB1 and DQB1, 522 for DQA1, 606 for DPA1, and around 460 for DPB1. About five DR-DQ haplotypes were handled as single units for association and clustering because linkage in the cohort was strong. Across some 400 genotyped donors of the cohort, an average of 235,054 unique TCR beta nucleotide sequences per donor were sequenced, and approximately 17% of those sequences were non-productive.

On the study overall, not on this receptor specifically: While some public TCRs were present in many individuals, most TCR sequences turned up only very rarely across donors. Three of the identified cytomegalovirus-associated TCR beta chains were confirmed in vitro to be specific for cytomegalovirus antigens. In a later analysis, TCR association rates were found to vary across HLA loci, with the most associated TCRs seen for DRB1 alleles and the fewest for HLA-C alleles. A further reported finding was that TCR beta sequences accurately predicted the HLA-A and HLA-B alleles for most subjects in the first cohort. Some IMGT-functional V segments, including TRBV6-2 and TRBV6-3, could not be told apart with the 87-base-pair reads, so those segments were excluded. According to a later analysis, parvovirus B19, influenza, CMV and Epstein-Barr virus appeared linked to several top co-occurrence clusters. A total of 150 to 200 TCR beta chains were listed by the study as associated with cytomegalovirus. Linkage disequilibrium might explain the correlated functional status among segregating V segments, but an unknown experimental factor could not be ruled out. Compared with the 666-donor mean, donors in an Asian-associated ancestry cluster had fewer N-insertions in productive TCRs, according to a later genetic analysis. For the cohort, immune exposure information was limited to CMV serostatus. A later analysis found that most CMV-associated TCR beta chains appeared HLA-restricted, with HLA associations seemingly driven largely by CMV exposure. Presence/absence analyses assumed roughly uniform sequencing depth across donors, an assumption that may not hold. Cytomegalovirus status was reported to be diagnosed by the classifier with high specificity and sensitivity in both the original and validation cohorts. The authors suggested that the approach could potentially be extended to other disease states and immunological phenotypes. A later analysis associated 15,000 to 20,000 TCR beta sequences with specific HLA alleles at a false discovery rate of 0.05. In a later analysis, HLA-associated TCR beta chains were found to be more clonally expanded and to have lower generation probabilities than equally common non-associated chains. Assigning TCR associations to individual alleles was difficult when HLA alleles, especially DR and DQ, strongly co-occurred. Because counts were too low, about 18 rarely observed V segments, including chromosome 9 orphons, were excluded from the earlier analysis of 587 of the donors. In an earlier analysis of roughly 500 of the donors, most TCR beta V segments appeared in productive rearrangements about 87% or about 30% of the time, broadly matching IMGT annotations. Because some donors lacked HLA typing at each locus, the association tests relied only on the typed subset. An association between a missense DCLRE1C variant and V-gene and J-gene trimming of TCR beta chains was found in a later genetic analysis and replicated in an independent cohort. A cluster of highly shared sequence variants was judged likely to represent a technical artifact of the sequencing pipeline. In this cohort, only TCR beta chains were sequenced, and detectable features were limited by the absence of alpha or paired-chain data.

In the case of this clone: Its antigen is not yet known. No base qualities exist here, and no much larger clone lies one base off it.

Libraries were built with the immunoSEQ multiplex PCR assay. For the multiplex PCR, a mixture combining 60 forward primers for TCR Vbeta segments and 13 reverse primers for TCR Jbeta segments was used. A multiplex PCR assay on genomic DNA amplified the CDR3 region of rearranged TCR beta genes. The amplified TCR beta libraries were sequenced on the Illumina HiSeq System as 87-base-pair reads. As for the original processing: A later analysis counted about 76 million unique TCR beta chains across the 550 to 800 repertoires, and 10 million to 12 million of these chains were shared by at least two donors. Raw reads were error-corrected and collapsed into unique sequences by a nearest-neighbor algorithm in which closely related sequences were merged to remove PCR and sequencing errors. Alignment of CDR3 sequences to IMGT reference sequences was used to assign V, D and J gene segments. For a sequence to be retained, a match of at least six nucleotides was required to both a V gene segment and a J gene segment. Rearrangements were called productive when the CDR3 lacked stop codons and stayed in frame with V and J; all others were non-productive. Following IMGT convention, CDR3 was defined as the stretch from the second conserved V-encoded cysteine to the conserved J-encoded phenylalanine. The earlier analysis of roughly 590 of the donors excluded sequences that lacked an unambiguous match to a single V gene segment. In an earlier analysis of 587 of the donors, a V segment was called functional when productive rearrangements were above 56.7%, and segregating when the standard deviation between donors exceeded 5%. A statistical classification framework was developed to diagnose cytomegalovirus status using the catalog of TCR beta chain sequences. In a later analysis, V and J genes were assigned by comparing TCR nucleotide sequences against IMGT/GENE-DB human TR gene sequences. Using the TCRdist pipeline, a later analysis assigned CDR3 sequences along with most-parsimonious VDJ recombination scenarios. In a later analysis, every TCR beta chain was defined by the combination of its CDR3 amino acid sequence and its V-gene family, and reads without a unique V-gene family were dropped. To address suspected cross-contamination and a sequencing artifact, a later analysis removed under 600 highly shared, low-generation-probability nucleotide sequences. In a later analysis, a clonal expansion index for each public chain was calculated from normalized within-repertoire ranks of inferred template counts. In a later analysis, generation probabilities were computed using a VDJ recombination model fitted to out-of-frame rearrangements, and the results were checked against IGoR. In a later analysis, hypergeometric tests were used to score TCR-TCR, TCR-HLA and TCR-CMV co-occurrence, with a repertoire-size bias correction applied to TCR pairs. False discovery rates were estimated in a later analysis by permuting HLA or CMV assignments 20 times. In a later analysis, co-occurring TCRs were grouped with DBSCAN, and TCRdist sequence similarity was added when clustering was performed within HLA-allele-positive subsets. For co-occurrence clustering, repertoires with fewer than 30,000 or more than 120,000 public chains were excluded, along with about five repertoires with anomalous nucleotide sharing. In its TCRdb copy, this immuneACCESS table keeps in-frame sequences only and misses some clones. Where compared with another copy, unresolved V genes explain less than half of these, and the others have no known cause. The D gene and trimming were derived from the DNA, and the V and J assignments and clone size from that table. This sample has more than 70,000 clones in its table, and roughly 80% of those were observed once. Roughly 2% of the sample comes from the top ten.

The V end gives up 4 bases and the J end 7 bases, leaving 13 bases in the junction not matched to a gene. Reading the germline V gene (reference sequence) gives CDR1 SEHNR and CDR2 FQNEAQ. Its CDR3 holds 15 amino acids, cysteine through phenylalanine. The retained sequence is limited to the CDR3, 45 bases, with the frame set at the first base. The cohort was made up of under 800 healthy bone marrow donors. Cohort members were all nominally healthy when sampled, although unrecorded immune exposures were likely present. The donor was CMV seronegative and was included in the group of 352 seronegative cohort members. A peripheral blood sample was provided by each donor, and peripheral blood mononuclear cells were used for TCR beta sequencing. Genomic DNA was extracted from the blood cell samples with the Qiagen DNeasy Blood Extraction Kit.

The TCR comes from a boy aged 5-17 years in good health and CMV-seronegative. The chain links TRBV7-9 with TRBJ2-7; TRBD1 matches 7 bases in the middle. Sequencing was performed on PBMCs. The CDR3 corresponds to CASSSTGARMGEQYF. The base sequence is TGTGCCAGCAGCTCCACAGGGGCCCGAATGGGGGAGCAGTACTTC.